These 21 T cell receptor beta chains were all obtained from the same sample, sequenced in a study of long-term antiretroviral therapy in people with HIV. The immunoSEQ assay was v3.0, run at survey level. Some clones are missing from TCRdb's copy, which holds only in-frame ones; the method was immunoSEQ multiplex PCR. The table includes about 20,000 clones, about 81% detected once. The sequenced sample was unsorted PBMCs, obtained 0.3 years after starting antiretroviral therapy. These receptors came from a woman in her 50s with HIV.

The gene calls are TRBV5-4 and TRBJ2-1, with D possibly called TRBD1 or TRBD2 (5 bases each). V was cut by 4 bases and J by 2 bases, with 10 bases left in between. This CDR3 spans 14 amino acids. Germline values: CDR1 SGHNT, CDR2 YYREEE (reference sequence). The CDR3 DNA reads as TGTGCCAGCAGCCTCCGAGGGGCCTACAATGAGCAGTTCTTC. Its protein product is CASSLRGAYNEQFF.

The V and J genes are TRBV27 and TRBJ1-1; D is undetermined. This CDR3 is built from 16 residues. Per germline, CDR1 MNHEY and CDR2 SMNVEV (reference sequence). V lost 2 bases and J lost 5, with 18 bases in between. The CDR3 reads CASSLRGTNSFTEAFF. The CDR3 nucleotides are TGTGCCAGCAGTTTAAGAGGAACGAATTCATTTACTGAAGCTTTCTTT.

This clone was observed once. The CDR3 sequence: CATHPAGGETQYF. In nucleotides, the CDR3 is TGTGCCACTCACCCGGCGGGAGGAGAGACCCAGTACTTC. The chain combines TRBV27 with TRBJ2-5; the match to TRBD2 covers 8 bases. This CDR3 spans 13 amino acids. Trimming removed 10 bases from V and 4 bases from J; junction bases left unmatched: 8. Germline V gene lookup returns CDR1 MNHEY and CDR2 SMNVEV (reference sequence).

The chain has TRBV6-1 and TRBJ1-5, with 8 bases fitting TRBD1. From germline, CDR1 is MNHNS and CDR2 SASEGT. V trimming: 0 bases; J trimming: 3 bases; junction bases outside the gene matches: 10. This CDR3 is built from 18 residues. The CDR3 DNA reads TGTGCCAGCAGTGAAGCTCGGGGGACAGGTAGTTTCAATCAGCCCCAGCATTTT. Translating gives CASSEARGTGSFNQPQHF.

The rearrangement uses TRBV30 and TRBJ2-6; no clear D. The CDR3 extends over 12 amino acids. The germline V gene has CDR1 GTSNPN and CDR2 SVGIG (reference sequence). Trimming left V 5 bases short and J 2 bases short, with 4 bases between. The CDR3 sequence is CAWATGANVLTF. In DNA, the CDR3 is TGTGCCTGGGCAACTGGGGCCAACGTCCTGACTTTC.

The rearrangement links TRBV18 to TRBJ2-2; D gene unclear. Trimming took 5 bases from V and 2 from J, leaving 15 bases between them. Germline values: CDR1 KGHSH, CDR2 LQKENI. This CDR3 region has 16 residues. The CDR3 protein is CASSFIWGENTGELFF. The CDR3 DNA reads TGTGCCAGCTCATTTATATGGGGTGAAAACACCGGGGAGCTGTTTTTT.

This sequence joins TRBV29-1 and TRBJ1-4; 9 bases align to TRBD1. The V segment lost 7 bases and the J segment 0 bases; nucleotides outside the gene matches: 6. CDR3 size: 15 residues. Germline V gene lookup returns CDR1 SQVTM and CDR2 ANQGSEA. The CDR3 sequence is CSALGQGATNEKLFF. The CDR3 DNA is TGCAGCGCCCTGGGACAGGGCGCAACTAATGAAAAACTGTTTTTT.

The CDR3 region is CSVSTGYEAEAFF. CDR3 DNA: TGCAGCGTCTCTACAGGGTATGAAGCTGAAGCTTTCTTT. V is TRBV29-1 and J is TRBJ1-1, with D possibly being TRBD1 (6 bases). The CDR3 totals 13 residues. The germline gives CDR1 SQVTM, CDR2 ANQGSEA. The V end was cut by 6 bases, the J end by 6 bases, with 17 bases between.

Only one count was recorded for this clone. The rearrangement uses TRBV5-1 and TRBJ1-2, with D hard to call. The CDR3 is made up of 15 amino acids. CDR1 is SGHRS and CDR2 is YFSETQ in the germline V gene. Between the trimmed V and J ends, which lost 0 bases and 0 bases, there was a span of 9 bases. CDR3 sequence (DNA): TGCGCCAGCAGCTTGGCAGCATCTTCTAACTATGGCTACACCTTC. Translation gives CASSLAASSNYGYTF.

This chain uses TRBV20-1 with TRBJ2-7; D unclear. The CDR3 length is 10 residues. Looked up from germline, CDR1 is DFQATT and CDR2 is SNEGSKA (reference sequence). CDR3 sequence: CTYSSYEQYV. CDR3 bases: TGTACGTACAGCTCCTACGAGCAGTACGTC.

This clone was observed a handful of times. The chain links TRBV4-1 to TRBJ2-7; D perhaps matches TRBD1 (5 bases). With 4 bases removed from V and 5 bases from J, the gap between germline ends came to 12 bases. The CDR3 covers 13 residues. CDR1 is MGHRA, CDR2 YSYEKL, per germline. The CDR3 is CASSLQTVHEQYF. Here the CDR3 DNA reads TGCGCCAGCAGCCTGCAGACAGTTCACGAGCAGTACTTC.

The CDR3 DNA is TGTGCCAGCACCGGGACTAGCGGCCGCTCCTACAATGAGCAGTTCTTC. Its protein is CASTGTSGRSYNEQFF. The J gene is TRBJ2-1, the V gene TRBV5-4; 11 bases fit TRBD2. Per germline, CDR1 SGHNT and CDR2 YYREEE (reference sequence). The trim removed 6 bases at V and 0 bases at J, leaving 5 bases unmatched. The CDR3 length is 16 residues.

This clone was seen once. The V call is TRBV10-3, the J call TRBJ1-2; 8 bases are a match to TRBD1. J was trimmed by 6 bases and V by 9 bases; bases with no gene match: 3. Germline-derived CDR1 and CDR2 are ENHRY and SYGVKD. This CDR3 has 11 residues. For the CDR3, the DNA is TGTGCCATACAGGGGGGGGATGGCTACACCTTC. Protein sequence: CAIQGGDGYTF.

The V gene is TRBV19, the J gene TRBJ1-2; TRBD1 matches at 8 bases. Germline lookup yields CDR1 LNHDA and CDR2 SQIVND (reference sequence). Trimming removed 5 bases from V and 3 bases from J; junction bases left unmatched: 5. The CDR3 is 14 residues long. The CDR3 protein is CASSSGGRDYGYTF. The CDR3 region has the DNA TGTGCCAGTAGTTCAGGGGGCCGAGACTATGGCTACACCTTC.

This sequence joins TRBV2 and TRBJ2-5; 9 nucleotides align to TRBD2. J lost 4 bases, V lost 3 bases, and 9 bases had no gene match. This CDR3 region has 16 residues. Germline CDR1 and CDR2: SNHLY and FYNNEI. CDR3 residues: CASSEEAGGLGETQYF. The CDR3 nucleotides read TGTGCCAGCAGTGAGGAAGCGGGGGGTTTGGGAGAGACCCAGTACTTC.

This chain links TRBV6-6 with TRBJ1-2, with TRBD1 identical over 9 bases. The V and J ends lost 6 bases and 8 bases, in that order; junction bases with no gene match: 7. The germline V gene encodes CDR1 MNHNY and CDR2 SVGAGI (reference sequence). The CDR3 is 13 amino acids. CDR3 sequence reads: CASRTHRGRGYTF. For the CDR3, the DNA is TGTGCCAGCAGAACCCACAGGGGGCGAGGCTACACCTTC.

CDR3 DNA: TGTGCCAGCAGCTTAGTGTCAAACACTGAAGCTTTCTTT. Translated: CASSLVSNTEAFF. The V gene is TRBV11-3, the J gene TRBJ1-1; D remains unclear. Trimming removed 1 base from V and 2 bases from J, with 5 bases in between. The CDR3 is 13 residues long. Germline V gene lookup returns CDR1 SGHNT and CDR2 YENEEA.

The chain uses TRBV5-1 and TRBJ1-1, with D hard to call. The V end was cut by 7 bases, the J end by 1 base, with 14 bases between. The CDR3 is 14 amino acids. Germline lookup yields CDR1 SGHRS and CDR2 YFSETQ. The CDR3 DNA sequence: TGCGCCAGCGATTCCGGCGGAAAGAACACTGAAGCTTTCTTT. Its translation is CASDSGGKNTEAFF.

V and J are TRBV5-5 and TRBJ1-5; D is uncertain. The V end was cut by 2 bases, the J end by 0 bases, with 3 bases between. The CDR3 length is 13 residues. In germline, CDR1 is SGHKS, CDR2 YYEKEE (reference sequence). This chain's CDR3 is CASSLDSNQPQHF. In DNA, the CDR3 is TGTGCCAGCAGCTTAGATAGCAATCAGCCCCAGCATTTT.

The chain carries TRBV7-8 and TRBJ2-3; TRBD2 matches 10 bases. The CDR3 has 17 residues. CDR1 is SGHVS, CDR2 FQNEAQ, per germline. The junction had 10 bases not matched to a gene; V was cut back by 5 bases and J by 2 bases. The chain's CDR3 is CASSPNLSGGVTDTQYF. CDR3 in DNA: TGTGCCAGCAGCCCCAACCTGAGCGGGGGGGTCACAGATACGCAGTATTTT. Looking up the rest from reference TRBV7-8 and TRBJ2-3 gives the full variable domain: GAGVSQSPRYKVAKRGQDVALRCDPISGHVSLFWYQQALGQGPEFLTYFQNEAQLDKSGLPSDRFFAERPEGSVSTLKIQRTQQEDSAVYLCASSPNLSGGVTDTQYFGPGTRLTVL.

This CDR3 is CASSPLGGAQETQYF. The CDR3, as DNA: TGTGCCAGCAGCCCCCTGGGGGGGGCCCAAGAGACCCAGTACTTC. J is TRBJ2-5 and V is TRBV9, with a weak D call TRBD2 (7 bases). The ends were cut back, 4 bases at V and 1 base at J, with 14 bases in the middle. Germline values: CDR1 SGDLS, CDR2 YYNGEE. CDR3 length equals 15 residues.